This T cell receptor beta chain is drawn from a study of CD8 T cells in Susac syndrome. Trimming pared 9 bases from V and 0 bases from J, leaving 18 bases between. The CDR3 has 16 residues. The V gene's germline CDR1 is MNHEY and CDR2 SMNVEV (reference sequence). RNA amounts of about 0.5 to 1 ug underwent reverse transcription with random hexamers. A multiplex approach, immunoSEQ multiplex PCR, amplified TCR beta CDR3 across 54 Vbeta and 13 Jbeta. MiXCR was run by TCRdb on the immunoSEQ multiplex PCR reads, yielding one entry per CDR3 protein. In the table there are about 110,000 distinct CDR3 sequences, 90% to 96% of which are singletons. Healthy donors acted as controls, with matching for age and sex. TEMRA cells were FACS-enriched, unlike CD8+ and CD4+ T cells, which were negatively isolated.

This chain connects TRBV27 to TRBJ2-1, with D tentatively TRBD1 or TRBD2 (5 bases each). What was sequenced was CD4+ T cells from PBMCs. This receptor was identified in a human donor in good health. The CDR3 bases are TGTGCCAGTCGTCTTGACCGGGGCAGCTCCTACAATGAGCAGTTCTTC. This codes for CASRLDRGSSYNEQFF.